This entry describes one T cell receptor beta chain. Its antigen has not been determined. No much larger clonotype is one base removed from it; base qualities were not supplied. Looking up the germline V gene yields CDR1 MDHEN and CDR2 SYDVKM. V is cut by 6 bases and J by 2 bases, and the space between the germline ends is 20 bases. Measured from the cysteine to the phenylalanine, the CDR3 is 16 residues long. The retained sequence is limited to the CDR3, 48 bases, with the frame set at the first base. This sample is drawn from a study of CD8 T cells in Susac syndrome (dated by TCRdb to the late 2010s). With regard to the full study: Among the Susac syndrome patients who were sequenced, clinically active disease was present in six and clinical remission was observed in 8 or 9. Susac syndrome patients were therapy-naive, on corticosteroids (some also receiving IVIg), or on IVIg alone at blood withdrawal. Repertoire sequencing was used to test whether CD8+ T cell activation and differentiation in Susac syndrome was antigen driven.

RNA was extracted with the RNeasy kit and about 0.5 to 1 ug was reverse transcribed using random hexamers. TCR beta CDR3 regions were amplified with the immunoSEQ multiplex PCR assay covering 54 Vbeta and 13 Jbeta segments. PCR amplification bias was corrected using a synthetic template baseline for primer optimization and computational correction. In the source study's methods: Reads were assigned to V, D and J genes according to IMGT and analyzed in immunoSEQ Analyzer, with only productive sequences retained. Clonality was computed as one minus Shannon entropy normalized by log2 of the number of productive unique sequences. For each patient and control, public and private clones were evaluated among the 100 most prevalent clones. Clones were defined as Susac-specific when absent from the healthy and MS cohorts, from approximately 970 published viral clones and from other ImmuneACCESS disease sequences. The raw public reads went through TCRdb reprocessing: fastp at Q25, MiXCR clone calling, in-frame beta chains kept. Rows matching on CDR3 protein sequence are summarized as one entry with the most common DNA and genes. The V and J calls and clone size are TCRdb's, not the authors'. The sample yields 240,000 or so distinct CDR3 sequences; about 95% were counted once. Approximately 0.094% of the sample rests with the top ten.

High-throughput TCR beta sequencing profiled peripheral blood CD8+ and CD4+ T cells from healthy donors, Susac syndrome patients and multiple sclerosis patients. Susac syndrome patients met recently defined diagnostic criteria for definite or probable disease. Bulk CD8+ and CD4+ T cells were purified magnetically by negative isolation, whereas CD8+ TEMRA cells were enriched by FACS. Blood was collected in EDTA tubes and processed within 24 hours, with PBMCs isolated through density gradient centrifugation. PBMCs intended for TCR sequencing were cryopreserved in liquid nitrogen and thawed later in a water bath at 37 degrees C. Purity of sorted or isolated CD4+, CD8+ and CD8+ TEMRA cells was at least 90%. General conclusions and limits of the study: In patients with Susac syndrome, the CD4+ T cell repertoire showed no detectable clonal expansion. The number of individuals in the TCR sequencing and HLA analysis was recognized as being relatively small.

The receptor comes from a human donor with Susac syndrome. The sequence links TRBV28 to TRBJ2-7, with the D gene tentatively TRBD1 or TRBD2, based on 6 matching bases in each. Sequencing was carried out using CD4+ T cells from PBMCs. The CDR3 reads as follows: CASSLRGEGRTYEQYF. The bases read TGTGCCAGCAGCTTGAGGGGGGAAGGCAGAACCTACGAGCAGTACTTC.